This is a list of T cell receptor beta chains from one sample in a study of early T cells in non-severe SARS-CoV-2 infection. TCRdb passed the 5' RACE reads through MiXCR, listing each CDR3 protein once. In the table there are 95,000 to 120,000 distinct CDR3 sequences, about 12% of which are singletons. Input material: whole blood. These receptors originate from an adult who was a healthcare worker with PCR-confirmed SARS-CoV-2 infection or an uninfected control (not recorded which). Each CDR3 is given with its conserved first and last residue. The order of the fields is clone size, D gene, V gene, J gene, CDR3 DNA, CDR3 protein. D genes are given only for firm matches. Clone size, where shown, is once, few, many, or a class for clones that have expanded.

clone_size: .; d_call: .; v_call: TRBV7-9; j_call: TRBJ2-5; cdr3_nt: TGTGCCAGCAGCAGAAGAGACCCAGGGAGGACGGAGACCCAGTACTTC; cdr3_aa: CASSRRDPGRTETQYF
clone_size: few; d_call: .; v_call: TRBV5-1; j_call: TRBJ2-1; cdr3_nt: TGCGCCAGCAGCTTGGCTCCGAGTAGCTCCTACAATGAGCAGTTCTTC; cdr3_aa: CASSLAPSSSYNEQFF
clone_size: few; d_call: .; v_call: TRBV20-1; j_call: TRBJ2-7; cdr3_nt: TGCAGTGCTAGTTCAGCGCCCAGCTCCTACGAGCAGTACTTC; cdr3_aa: CSASSAPSSYEQYF
clone_size: many; d_call: TRBD1; v_call: TRBV28; j_call: TRBJ1-1; cdr3_nt: TGTGCCAGCAGTTTTGGGACAGGGGGCGCCGGGAAAGCTTTCTTT; cdr3_aa: CASSFGTGGAGKAFF
clone_size: few; d_call: .; v_call: TRBV5-1; j_call: TRBJ1-1; cdr3_nt: TGCGCCAGCAGCGATGGCGCGGGCACTGAAGCTTTCTTT; cdr3_aa: CASSDGAGTEAFF
clone_size: .; d_call: .; v_call: TRBV6-6; j_call: TRBJ1-3; cdr3_nt: TGTGCCAGCAACCTATCGGGCCTTAAGGGAAACACCATATATTTT; cdr3_aa: CASNLSGLKGNTIYF
clone_size: .; d_call: .; v_call: TRBV5-5; j_call: TRBJ1-2; cdr3_nt: TGTGCCAGCAGCCGTTCTAACTATGGCTACACCTTC; cdr3_aa: CASSRSNYGYTF
clone_size: .; d_call: .; v_call: TRBV19; j_call: TRBJ1-3; cdr3_nt: TGTGCCAGTAGTATGGCAGGGTCTGGAAACACCATATATTTT; cdr3_aa: CASSMAGSGNTIYF
clone_size: many; d_call: TRBD2; v_call: TRBV19; j_call: TRBJ2-3; cdr3_nt: TGTGCCAGTAGGGAGAGTAGCGGGAGCGTGGATACGCAGTATTTT; cdr3_aa: CASRESSGSVDTQYF
clone_size: .; d_call: TRBD1; v_call: TRBV28; j_call: TRBJ2-7; cdr3_nt: TGTGCCAGCAACCGACCGGGACAGGGAAGCGAGCAGTACTTC; cdr3_aa: CASNRPGQGSEQYF
clone_size: few; d_call: .; v_call: TRBV29-1; j_call: TRBJ2-3; cdr3_nt: TGCAGCGTCTTTTCCTCCCTCACAGATACGCAGTATTTT; cdr3_aa: CSVFSSLTDTQYF
clone_size: many; d_call: .; v_call: TRBV30; j_call: TRBJ2-2; cdr3_nt: TGTGCCTGGAGAACGGGGAAGAACACCGGGGAGCTGTTTTTT; cdr3_aa: CAWRTGKNTGELFF
clone_size: .; d_call: TRBD2; v_call: TRBV6-1; j_call: TRBJ2-5; cdr3_nt: TGTGCCAGCAGTGAACTGTCTAGCGGCCAAGAGACCCAGTACTTC; cdr3_aa: CASSELSSGQETQYF